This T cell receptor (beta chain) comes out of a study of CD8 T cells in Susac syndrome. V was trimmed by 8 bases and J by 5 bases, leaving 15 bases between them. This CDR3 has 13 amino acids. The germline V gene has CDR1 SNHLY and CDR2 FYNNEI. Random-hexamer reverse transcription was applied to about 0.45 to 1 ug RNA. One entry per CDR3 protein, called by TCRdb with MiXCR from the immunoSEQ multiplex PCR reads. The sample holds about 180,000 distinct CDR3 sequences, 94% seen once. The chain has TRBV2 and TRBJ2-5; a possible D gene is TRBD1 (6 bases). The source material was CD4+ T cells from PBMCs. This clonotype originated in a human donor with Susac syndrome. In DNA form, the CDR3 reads TGTGCCAGCCAAAACAGGGTACAGGAGACCCAGTACTTC. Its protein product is CASQNRVQETQYF.